This paragraph reports one TCR beta chain. It lacks a known antigen. Base qualities were left out, and no much larger clone turns up one base away. Trimming leaves V shorter by 3 bases and J shorter by 3 bases, with the junction holding 9 bases beyond the gene matches. The CDR3 goes from the cysteine to the phenylalanine over 17 residues. The sequence is cut down to CDR3 DNA, 51 bases in frame from base 1. CDR1 and CDR2 were assigned from the germline V gene as MNHEY and SVGEGT. This specimen belongs to a study of Ad26.COV2.S vaccination and SARS-CoV-2 variants (dated by TCRdb to 2020 to 2023). Study-level background: Vaccine-arm donors were drawn from COV1001, a multicentre, randomized, double-blind, placebo-controlled phase I-IIa trial of Ad26.COV2.S in healthy adults. Ad26.COV2.S was administered intramuscularly at a dose of 5x10^10 or 1x10^11 viral particles, either as one shot or as two shots given 56 days apart. The specificity and breadth of SARS-CoV-2-reactive T cell receptors after Ad26.COV2.S vaccination were assessed by TCRbeta repertoire sequencing. The TCR-sequenced set comprised about 30 samples: around 20 Ad26.COV2.S vaccine recipients, 5 placebo recipients and 8 SARS-CoV-2 convalescent individuals. Trial participants were randomized into five groups of five: low-dose or high-dose Ad26.COV2.S given once or twice, or placebo on both occasions. Investigators did not know the trial group allocation while performing experiments and assessing outcomes.

This specimen's treatment or condition label, per the study, means: 15 to 20 received Ad26.COV2.S at low or high dose, single or two shots; about five received placebo; per-sample allocation not given. Repertoires of vaccine and placebo recipients were sequenced from samples collected on day 63 after the first injection. In Cohort 1b, roughly 25 adults aged 18-55 years were enrolled at a single site in Boston, USA, between 29 July and 7 August 2020. Ad26.COV2.S consisted of a replication-incompetent adenovirus type 26 vector by which a prefusion-stabilized SARS-CoV-2 spike protein from the original Wuhan strain was expressed. Summary of the overall study and its limitations: Vaccine and placebo recipients had comparable non-spike TCR breadth, which fits with the vaccine containing only spike. Comparing responses between vaccine doses or regimens was not something the study was powered to do. After vaccination, substantial breadth of spike-specific CD8+ and CD4+ T cell responses was reported. Higher spike-specific TCR breadth was observed in Ad26.COV2.S recipients than in placebo recipients (P = 0.0014). The authors noted that the TCR breadth and depth analyses may have underestimated total T cell responses.

The immunoSEQ Assay was used to sequence TCRbeta CDR3 regions. After extraction, genomic DNA underwent amplification by bias-controlled multiplex PCR, followed by high-throughput sequencing. On the study's bioinformatics: To quantify the absolute abundance of every unique TCRbeta CDR3 region, sequences were collapsed and filtered. T cell fraction was estimated by normalizing TCRbeta template counts to usable DNA, with usable DNA measured through amplification of reference genes found in all nucleated cells. Repertoire TCRs were annotated as SARS-CoV-2-specific by exact matching of V gene, CDR3 amino acid sequence and J gene to a known reactive TCR set. The reference SARS-CoV-2 TCR set was obtained from MIRA and was filtered for enrichment in COVID-19-positive ImmuneCODE repertoires, whereby public or cross-reactive TCRs were removed. Using the MIRA antigens, annotated TCRs were further analysed by specific ORF or by position within an ORF. Breadth was defined as the number of annotated unique rearrangements divided by the total number of unique productive rearrangements, and depth was defined as the summed frequency of the annotated unique rearrangements. TCR breadth was compared between groups using two-sided Wilcoxon rank-sum tests. Here the immuneACCESS table is served through TCRdb, limited to in-frame sequences with V and J called. Missing clones are a known gap in these copies; in checked studies unresolved V genes cover under half, and the rest lacks a known reason. V and J calls and clone size are as listed in that table; D and trimming were resolved from the DNA. This sample is represented by some 240,000 clones; roughly 85% of them were singletons. The ten largest account for approximately 3% of the sample.

The receptor chain draws on TRBV6-2 or TRBV6-3 and TRBJ2-3; TRBD2 matches 10 bases in the middle. Material: peripheral blood, obtained in a trial of Ad26.COV2.S vaccine versus placebo. This clonotype was obtained from a person between 18 and 65 years old who received the Ad26.COV2.S COVID-19 vaccine or a placebo. The nucleotides are TGTGCCAGCAGTTATAGGGCTAGCGGGGGTGGAACAGATACGCAGTATTTT. It codes for CASSYRASGGGTDTQYF.